These 32 T cell receptor beta chains were all obtained from the same sample, sequenced in a study of blood T cell repertoires in COVID-19. TCRdb's table, derived via immunoSEQ multiplex PCR, lists solely in-frame clones and lacks some. The sample consists of roughly 150,000 clones, approximately 78% of them appearing once. The sample consisted of peripheral blood. The receptors originated from a man aged 55 to 70 who had recovered from COVID-19.

This sequence joins TRBV5-4 and TRBJ1-4; 7 positions agree with TRBD1. The CDR3 runs to 16 residues. The V gene end was trimmed by 4 bases and the J gene end by 7 bases; junction bases not matched to a gene: 13. CDR1 and CDR2 (germline): SGHNT, YYREEE (reference sequence). The CDR3 DNA follows: TGTGCCAGCAGCACCGGGGTAACAGGGGATGGTGAAAAACTGTTTTTT. It codes for CASSTGVTGDGEKLFF. The full variable domain, its missing parts supplied by reference TRBV5-4 and TRBJ1-4, is ETGVTQSPTHLIKTRGQQVTLRCSSQSGHNTVSWYQQALGQGPQFIFQYYREEENGRGNFPPRFSGLQFPNYSSELNVNALELDDSALYLCASSTGVTGDGEKLFFGSGTQLSVL.

The CDR3 DNA is TGTGCCAGCAGCCTGAACTCCCTCTACGAGCAGTACTTC. Protein product: CASSLNSLYEQYF. This chain uses TRBV5-6 with TRBJ2-7; D gene uncertain. Germline CDR1 reads SGHDT; CDR2 reads YYEEEE. V was pared by 4 bases and J by 3 bases, with 11 bases between. CDR3 size: 13 residues.

The gene calls are TRBV7-9 and TRBJ2-1, with a tentative D call TRBD1 (5 bases). Germline V gives CDR1 SEHNR, CDR2 FQNEAQ (reference sequence). The CDR3 is 14 residues long. V lost 0 bases and J lost 8, with 11 bases in between. CDR3 residues: CASSLAGDGDEQFF. DNA of the CDR3: TGTGCCAGCAGCTTAGCAGGGGATGGGGATGAGCAGTTCTTC. Full variable domain (remainder filled in from reference TRBV7-9 and TRBJ2-1): DTGVSQNPRHKITKRGQNVTFRCDPISEHNRLYWYRQTLGQGPEFLTYFQNEAQLEKSRLLSDRFSAERPKGSFSTLEIQRTEQGDSAMYLCASSLAGDGDEQFFGPGTRLTVL.

The J gene is TRBJ1-2, the V gene TRBV5-6; D gene ambiguous. Germline V gives CDR1 SGHDT, CDR2 YYEEEE. The CDR3 extends over 13 amino acids. Trimming cost V 2 bases and J 5 bases, with 10 bases left between them. The CDR3 sequence is CASSFPADYGYTF. The DNA of the CDR3 is TGTGCCAGCAGCTTCCCGGCGGATTATGGCTACACCTTC. The full variable domain, completed using reference TRBV5-6 and TRBJ1-2, is DAGVTQSPTHLIKTRGQQVTLRCSPKSGHDTVSWYQQALGQGPQFIFQYYEEEERQRGNFPDRFSGHQFPNYSSELNVNALLLGDSALYLCASSFPADYGYTFGSGTRLTVV.

Only a few counts were recorded for this clone. J is TRBJ1-4 and V is TRBV25-1; 10 bases are shared with TRBD1. This CDR3 contains 15 residues. The V and J ends lost 3 bases and 10 bases, in that order; junction bases with no gene match: 8. The germline V gene encodes CDR1 MGHDK and CDR2 SYGVNS. The chain's CDR3 is CASSEAGTGEGKLFF. CDR3 DNA sequence: TGTGCCAGCAGTGAGGCCGGGACAGGGGAAGGAAAACTGTTTTTT.

V gene TRBV28 combines with J gene TRBJ1-4, with D maybe TRBD1 (5 bases). V gave up 6 bases and J gave up 10 bases, with 18 bases separating them. The CDR3 covers 14 residues. Germline loops: CDR1 MDHEN, CDR2 SYDVKM. The CDR3 sequence: CASSTGTQEGKLFF. The CDR3, as DNA: TGTGCCAGCAGCACCGGGACTCAAGAGGGAAAACTGTTTTTT.

V gene TRBV4-3 combines with J gene TRBJ2-2; D may be TRBD2 (7 bases). V shed 0 bases and J shed 4 bases, with 15 bases lying between them. Germline CDR1 reads LGHNA; CDR2 reads YSLEER. The CDR3 is 17 amino acids. CDR3 sequence reads: CASSQDRGAAVTGELFF. Written as DNA, the CDR3 is TGCGCCAGCAGCCAAGATCGGGGGGCGGCCGTCACCGGGGAGCTGTTTTTT.

J is TRBJ1-2 and V is TRBV28, with D tentatively TRBD1 (5 bases). Germline assignment: CDR1 MDHEN and CDR2 SYDVKM. V was shortened by 8 bases and J by 2 bases, with 12 bases between the two germline ends. CDR3 length: 13 amino acids. This CDR3 is CASRPGGNYGYTF. CDR3 DNA sequence: TGTGCCAGCCGCCCTGGGGGGAACTATGGCTACACCTTC.

This clone occurred a few times. V gene TRBV5-4 combines with J gene TRBJ2-5, with D possibly TRBD2 on 6 matching bases. The CDR3 runs to 15 residues. V dropped 4 bases and J dropped 2 bases, with 15 bases sitting between them. In germline, CDR1 is SGHNT, CDR2 YYREEE (reference sequence). The CDR3 spells CASSGRSGSQETQYF. Here the CDR3 DNA reads TGTGCCAGCAGCGGTCGGAGCGGGTCGCAAGAGACCCAGTACTTC.

The J gene is TRBJ2-7, the V gene TRBV7-2, with 11 bases that match TRBD2. The CDR3 spans 15 residues. V dropped 5 bases and J dropped 2; count of bases not matched to a gene: 5. Germline CDR1 is SGHTA and CDR2 is FQGNSA. CDR3 DNA: TGTGCCAGCAGCCACGGGACTAGCGGCACCTACGAGCAGTACTTC. Its protein product is CASSHGTSGTYEQYF.

For the CDR3, the DNA is TGTGCCAGCGGAAGTCAGGGGGCCTCCTATCAGCCCCAGCATTTT. The encoded protein is CASGSQGASYQPQHF. J is TRBJ1-5 and V is TRBV7-8; TRBD1 matches at 8 bases. The V gene's germline CDR1 is SGHVS and CDR2 FQNEAQ. There are 15 residues in the CDR3. The V segment lost 8 bases and the J segment 5 bases; nucleotides outside the gene matches: 11.

The table lists this clone with a count of one. The V call is TRBV5-6, the J call TRBJ2-7; D perhaps matches TRBD1 (5 bases). The CDR3 length is 14 residues. The V end lost 3 bases, the J end lost 5 bases, and 15 bases lay between the germline ends. CDR1 and CDR2 (germline): SGHDT, YYEEEE. CDR3 protein: CASSSTQQVNEQYF. CDR3 sequence (DNA): TGTGCCAGCAGCTCCACACAACAGGTGAACGAGCAGTACTTC.

V and J are TRBV12-2 and TRBJ2-5; the table's D call, TRBD2, has no DNA check behind it. TRBV12-2 is classified as a pseudogene. The CDR3 is 16 residues long. The CDR3 region is CASRLDGAGFQETQYF. The CDR3 coding sequence is TGTGCAAGTCGCTTAGACGGAGCGGGCTTCCAAGAGACCCAGTACTTC.

V gene TRBV20-1 combines with J gene TRBJ2-6, with D tentatively TRBD1 (6 bases). CDR3 length: 15 residues. Looked up from germline, CDR1 is DFQATT and CDR2 is SNEGSKA (reference sequence). The ends were cut back, 6 bases at V and 0 bases at J, with 12 bases in the middle. CDR3 DNA: TGCAGTGCCAGTTTCAGGGGCTCTGGGGCCAACGTCCTGACTTTC. Translation gives CSASFRGSGANVLTF.

The genes are TRBV9 and TRBJ2-5; 7 bases align to TRBD2. Trimming removed 0 bases from V and 1 base from J; junction bases left unmatched: 3. Germline V gene data show CDR1 as SGDLS and CDR2 as YYNGEE. CDR3 length equals 15 residues. The CDR3 region is CASSVGGRAQETQYF. CDR3 DNA sequence: TGTGCCAGCAGCGTAGGGGGGAGGGCCCAAGAGACCCAGTACTTC.

The genes are TRBV18 and TRBJ2-2; 7 bases are a match to TRBD2. This CDR3 is 16 amino acids long. The germline gives CDR1 KGHSH, CDR2 LQKENI. The J segment lost 1 base and the V segment lost 1 base, leaving 3 bases of the junction unmatched. Here the CDR3 DNA reads TGTGCCAGCTCACCACAACAGCGGGGGAACACCGGGGAGCTGTTTTTT. This encodes CASSPQQRGNTGELFF.

The V and J genes are TRBV5-4 and TRBJ1-3; TRBD1 matches at 11 bases. The CDR3 spans 16 residues. Germline CDR1 SGHNT, CDR2 YYREEE (reference sequence). Trimming at V came to 3 bases and at J to 1 base, leaving 3 bases not matched to a gene. The CDR3 loop is CASSSGQGVSGNTIYF. CDR3 in DNA: TGTGCCAGCAGCTCGGGACAGGGGGTATCTGGAAACACCATATATTTT.

The rearrangement uses TRBV5-1 and TRBJ1-2, with D unresolved. Trimming pared 1 base from V and 7 bases from J, leaving 17 bases between. The germline CDR1 and CDR2 sequences are SGHRS and YFSETQ. The CDR3 extends over 15 amino acids. In nucleotides, the CDR3 is TGCGCCAGCAGCTTGACCGGACTAGCTTGGAGTGGCTACACCTTC. Its translation is CASSLTGLAWSGYTF.

This chain connects TRBV3-1 (or the pseudogene TRBV3-2) to TRBJ1-1; 8 nucleotides line up with TRBD1. J was trimmed by 5 bases and V by 4 bases; bases with no gene match: 9. The CDR3 totals 15 residues. Germline V CDR1 and CDR2: LGHDT, YNNKEL (reference sequence). The CDR3 protein is CASSLRQGFGTEAFF. CDR3 DNA sequence: TGTGCCAGCAGCCTCAGACAGGGGTTTGGGACTGAAGCTTTCTTT.

The rearrangement uses TRBV14 and TRBJ2-1, with TRBD1 as a possible D gene (6 bases). The CDR3 is made up of 12 amino acids. The germline gives CDR1 SGHDN, CDR2 FVKESK. V gave up 4 bases and J gave up 8 bases, with 9 bases separating them. CDR3 sequence: CASSRTGYEQFF. The CDR3 DNA sequence: TGTGCCAGCAGCCGAACAGGGTATGAGCAGTTCTTC.

The chain has TRBV30 and TRBJ2-1, with 12 bases aligning to TRBD2. Germline lookup yields CDR1 GTSNPN and CDR2 SVGIG (reference sequence). With V trimmed by 1 base and J by 8 bases, 3 bases remained unmatched. The CDR3 is 14 amino acids. CDR3 residues: CAWSGLAGVHEQFF. For the CDR3, the DNA is TGTGCCTGGAGTGGACTAGCGGGAGTTCATGAGCAGTTCTTC.

This chain uses TRBV19 with TRBJ2-6; a possible D gene is TRBD2 (6 bases). This CDR3 comprises 18 residues. V was pared by 7 bases and J by 3 bases, with 22 bases between. Germline CDR1 LNHDA, CDR2 SQIVND (reference sequence). The CDR3 loop is CASTRAGGLFNGANVLTF. For the CDR3, the DNA is TGTGCCAGTACCCGCGCCGGGGGATTATTCAATGGGGCCAACGTCCTGACTTTC.

The CDR3 protein is CASSQDRSIMGAGNTIYF. The CDR3 DNA reads TGTGCCAGCAGCCAAGATCGTAGTATTATGGGAGCTGGAAACACCATATATTTT. The V call is TRBV3-1 (or the pseudogene TRBV3-2), the J call TRBJ1-3, with D hard to call. Germline V gene lookup returns CDR1 LGHDT and CDR2 YNNKEL (reference sequence). The germline V and J ends were trimmed by 0 bases and 2 bases, with 17 bases remaining between them. This CDR3 is built from 18 residues.

The chain carries TRBV28 and TRBJ1-5; D ambiguous. CDR3 length: 16 residues. Deletions cut 4 bases from V and 1 base from J, with 14 bases between. Germline V gene sequence: CDR1 MDHEN, CDR2 SYDVKM. CDR3: CASSYSGGLSNQPQHF. CDR3 DNA: TGTGCCAGCAGTTACTCAGGCGGGCTAAGCAATCAGCCCCAGCATTTT. Full variable domain (outside the CDR3, taken from reference TRBV28 and TRBJ1-5): DVKVTQSSRYLVKRTGEKVFLECVQDMDHENMFWYRQDPGLGLRLIYFSYDVKMKEKGDIPEGYSVSREKKERFSLILESASTNQTSMYLCASSYSGGLSNQPQHFGDGTRLSIL.

The table lists this clone with a count of one. The CDR3 DNA follows: TGTGCCAGCAGCTTAGACAGGAGATCGGGGGAGACCCAGTACTTC. Its protein is CASSLDRRSGETQYF. The chain recombines TRBV11-2 with TRBJ2-5; the D gene is possibly TRBD2 (5 bases). V gave up 0 bases and J gave up 5 bases, with 13 bases separating them. There are 15 residues in the CDR3. From germline, CDR1 is SGHAT and CDR2 FQNNGV. The full variable domain, its missing parts supplied by reference TRBV11-2 and TRBJ2-5, is EAGVAQSPRYKIIEKRQSVAFWCNPISGHATLYWYQQILGQGPKLLIQFQNNGVVDDSQLPKDRFSAERLKGVDSTLKIQPAKLEDSAVYLCASSLDRRSGETQYFGPGTRLLVL.

The chain joins TRBV19 to TRBJ2-4; TRBD2 matches at 10 bases. Germline CDR1 is LNHDA and CDR2 is SQIVND (reference sequence). The CDR3 length is 15 residues. J gave up 3 bases and V 5 bases, and 4 bases lay outside the gene matches. The CDR3 coding sequence is TGTGCCAGTAGTCGGCTAGCGGGAGTCAAAAACATTCAGTACTTC. This codes for CASSRLAGVKNIQYF.

The chain has TRBV27 and TRBJ2-7, with D possibly matching TRBD1 (5 bases). Trimming cost V 5 bases and J 4 bases, with 9 bases left between them. CDR1 MNHEY and CDR2 SMNVEV come from the germline V gene (reference sequence). CDR3 length: 12 residues. The CDR3 DNA reads TGTGCCAGCAGTCGGCAGGGTTACGAGCAGTACTTC. Encoded protein: CASSRQGYEQYF.

The CDR3 DNA is TGTGCCAGCAGCCAGTACCGGGACAGGGGGGGCTACGAGCAGTACTTC. Its translation: CASSQYRDRGGYEQYF. This chain links TRBV5-4 with TRBJ2-7; 11 bases are shared with TRBD1. The CDR3 totals 16 residues. Losses at the gene ends were 4 bases for V and 3 bases for J; bases not matched to a gene: 9. Germline V gives CDR1 SGHNT, CDR2 YYREEE (reference sequence).

The chain carries TRBV30 and TRBJ2-2, with D possibly being TRBD2 (5 bases). With 7 bases removed from V and 7 bases from J, the gap between germline ends came to 16 bases. CDR3 length: 13 amino acids. The germline gives CDR1 GTSNPN, CDR2 SVGIG (reference sequence). CDR3 protein: CASRGSVHGELFF. Written as DNA, the CDR3 is TGTGCCTCCCGGGGTAGCGTTCACGGGGAGCTGTTTTTT.

V and J are TRBV18 and TRBJ1-4; D is uncertain. The germline V gene encodes CDR1 KGHSH and CDR2 LQKENI. The ends were cut back, 2 bases at V and 8 bases at J, with 9 bases in the middle. This CDR3 has 13 amino acids. CDR3 DNA sequence: TGTGCCAGCTCACCAGTCACGCGCGAAAAACTGTTTTTT. This translates into CASSPVTREKLFF.

In regard to this clone: A read error may account for a junction end that differs from germline. CDR3 amino acids: CASSDNQGAYEQYF. The CDR3 nucleotides are TGCGCCAGCAGTGACAACCAGGGGGCCTATGAGCAGTACTTC. This chain links TRBV10-2 with TRBJ2-7; 8 bases fit TRBD1. There are 14 residues in the CDR3. Per the germline V gene, CDR1 is WSHSY and CDR2 is SAAADI.

The gene calls are TRBV5-6 and TRBJ2-1, with TRBD2 matching 12 bases. With 4 bases clipped from V and 8 bases from J, the junction kept 4 bases outside the gene matches. Looked up from germline, CDR1 is SGHDT and CDR2 is YYEEEE. The CDR3 loop spans 14 amino acids. CDR3 residues: CASSGGLAGYEQFF. The CDR3 DNA is TGTGCCAGCAGCGGGGGACTAGCGGGCTATGAGCAGTTCTTC.